The rows below give T cell receptor beta chains drawn from one sample of a study of graft-versus-host responses after intestinal transplantation. Assay: immunoSEQ multiplex PCR; the TCRdb copy retains only in-frame clones and omits some. The data show 100,000 to 120,000 clones, around 95% seen once. Their target antigens are unknown. The sequenced sample was unstimulated CD8+ T cells sorted from spleen or lymph node cells, obtained before intestinal transplant. The receptors shown here come from a human donor who received an intestinal transplant. CDR3s include the opening cysteine and the closing phenylalanine or tryptophan. Each record gives: CDR3 length, V gene, J gene, CDR3 protein.

cdr3_length: 17; v_call: TRBV7-9; j_call: TRBJ2-7; cdr3_aa: CASSLATSGSPSYEQYF
cdr3_length: 13; v_call: TRBV11-2; j_call: TRBJ1-1; cdr3_aa: CASSMNMNTEAFF
cdr3_length: 13; v_call: TRBV9; j_call: TRBJ2-3; cdr3_aa: CASSENDPDTQYF
cdr3_length: 13; v_call: TRBV5-4; j_call: TRBJ2-7; cdr3_aa: CASSLGFSYEQYF
cdr3_length: 15; v_call: TRBV19; j_call: TRBJ2-1; cdr3_aa: CASSSGRRSYNEQFF
cdr3_length: 14; v_call: TRBV4-1; j_call: TRBJ1-2; cdr3_aa: CASSQDIANYGYTF
cdr3_length: 17; v_call: TRBV15; j_call: TRBJ2-7; cdr3_aa: CATSRDHSGSASYEQYF
cdr3_length: 14; v_call: TRBV5-6; j_call: TRBJ2-5; cdr3_aa: CASSAQATQETQYF
cdr3_length: 13; v_call: TRBV7-8; j_call: TRBJ2-1; cdr3_aa: CASRPHRTNEQFF
cdr3_length: 14; v_call: TRBV10-1; j_call: TRBJ2-1; cdr3_aa: CASSVPGREYEQFF
cdr3_length: 14; v_call: TRBV5-1; j_call: TRBJ2-1; cdr3_aa: CASRSGVSYNEQFF
cdr3_length: 14; v_call: TRBV11-2; j_call: TRBJ2-3; cdr3_aa: CASSHRTSEDTQYF
cdr3_length: 18; v_call: TRBV4-1; j_call: TRBJ2-7; cdr3_aa: CASSQDRLGLPIFYEQYF
cdr3_length: 14; v_call: TRBV29-1; j_call: TRBJ2-7; cdr3_aa: CSVEDRTSGYEQYF
cdr3_length: 14; v_call: TRBV28; j_call: TRBJ2-7; cdr3_aa: CASSPQWGDYEQYF
cdr3_length: 14; v_call: TRBV7-9; j_call: TRBJ1-2; cdr3_aa: CASSLPRTWDGYTF
cdr3_length: 15; v_call: TRBV9; j_call: TRBJ2-3; cdr3_aa: CASSVSGSSTDTQYF
cdr3_length: 15; v_call: TRBV19; j_call: TRBJ2-4; cdr3_aa: CASSTAPIAKNIQYF
cdr3_length: 16; v_call: TRBV7-8; j_call: TRBJ2-5; cdr3_aa: CASSPGTGTVVETQYF
cdr3_length: 14; v_call: TRBV28; j_call: TRBJ1-1; cdr3_aa: CASTELPLGTEAFF
cdr3_length: 15; v_call: TRBV6-1; j_call: TRBJ1-3; cdr3_aa: CASSGGAYQGNTIYF
cdr3_length: 13; v_call: TRBV6-5; j_call: TRBJ2-1; cdr3_aa: CASSYGGYNEQFF
cdr3_length: 14; v_call: TRBV27; j_call: TRBJ1-2; cdr3_aa: CASTRGGREGGYTF
cdr3_length: 13; v_call: TRBV29-1; j_call: TRBJ2-4; cdr3_aa: CSVVGGSKNIQYF
cdr3_length: 15; v_call: TRBV7-6; j_call: TRBJ2-3; cdr3_aa: CASSLGAGRADTQYF
cdr3_length: 14; v_call: TRBV28; j_call: TRBJ1-1; cdr3_aa: CASSTGHRNTEAFF
cdr3_length: 14; v_call: TRBV27; j_call: TRBJ2-7; cdr3_aa: CASSSGGVGYEQYF
cdr3_length: 14; v_call: TRBV6-1; j_call: TRBJ2-1; cdr3_aa: CASIGLAGAGEQFF
cdr3_length: 15; v_call: TRBV9; j_call: TRBJ2-7; cdr3_aa: CASSVGTGYSYEQYF
cdr3_length: 14; v_call: TRBV19; j_call: TRBJ2-1; cdr3_aa: CASTLSGRNNEQFF
cdr3_length: 15; v_call: TRBV9; j_call: TRBJ2-2; cdr3_aa: CASSPGLAGTGELFF
cdr3_length: 18; v_call: TRBV7-9; j_call: TRBJ1-5; cdr3_aa: CASSLVTDSKDSNQPQHF
cdr3_length: 16; v_call: TRBV10-2; j_call: TRBJ2-3; cdr3_aa: CASSVPLTRARDTQYF
cdr3_length: 15; v_call: TRBV28; j_call: TRBJ2-1; cdr3_aa: CASSHVAGGHNEQFF
cdr3_length: 15; v_call: TRBV19; j_call: TRBJ2-1; cdr3_aa: CASSNSGSSYNEQFF
cdr3_length: 13; v_call: TRBV5-4; j_call: TRBJ1-2; cdr3_aa: CASLSMGDYGYTF
cdr3_length: 14; v_call: TRBV19; j_call: TRBJ1-1; cdr3_aa: CASSIGGPNTEAFF
cdr3_length: 11; v_call: TRBV5-1; j_call: TRBJ2-1; cdr3_aa: CASSGGNEQFF
cdr3_length: 16; v_call: TRBV6-1; j_call: TRBJ2-5; cdr3_aa: CASSELAGGPGETQYF
cdr3_length: 9; v_call: TRBV19; j_call: TRBJ1-5; cdr3_aa: CASGQPQHF
cdr3_length: 15; v_call: TRBV5-6; j_call: TRBJ2-3; cdr3_aa: CASSQPLEYTDTQYF
cdr3_length: 14; v_call: TRBV9; j_call: TRBJ2-7; cdr3_aa: CASSSGTGGYEQYF
cdr3_length: 15; v_call: TRBV6-1; j_call: TRBJ1-2; cdr3_aa: CASSETFPAPDGYTF
cdr3_length: 16; v_call: TRBV7-9; j_call: TRBJ2-3; cdr3_aa: CASSLAPSGLGDTQYF
cdr3_length: 13; v_call: TRBV27; j_call: TRBJ2-7; cdr3_aa: CATMGLADYEQYF
cdr3_length: 13; v_call: TRBV28; j_call: TRBJ2-2; cdr3_aa: CASGYLDSGELFF
cdr3_length: 12; v_call: TRBV28; j_call: TRBJ2-3; cdr3_aa: CASSLWSDTQYF
cdr3_length: 14; v_call: TRBV13; j_call: TRBJ1-1; cdr3_aa: CASSRPGQNTEAFF
cdr3_length: 16; v_call: TRBV2; j_call: TRBJ2-3; cdr3_aa: CASSFRRDRARDTQYF
cdr3_length: 15; v_call: TRBV2; j_call: TRBJ2-4; cdr3_aa: CASSYRVPRQNIQYF
cdr3_length: 13; v_call: TRBV27; j_call: TRBJ1-2; cdr3_aa: CASSFGADYGYTF
cdr3_length: 14; v_call: TRBV4-1; j_call: TRBJ1-1; cdr3_aa: CASSQTGTGSLAFF
cdr3_length: 15; v_call: TRBV4-2; j_call: TRBJ2-7; cdr3_aa: CASSPSPGSSYEQYF
cdr3_length: 15; v_call: TRBV29-1; j_call: TRBJ1-2; cdr3_aa: CSVVAPDNENYGYTF
cdr3_length: 15; v_call: TRBV5-6; j_call: TRBJ1-5; cdr3_aa: CASSLSSGDLQPQHF
cdr3_length: 16; v_call: TRBV9; j_call: TRBJ2-6; cdr3_aa: CASSVSRESGANVLTF
cdr3_length: 16; v_call: TRBV9; j_call: TRBJ2-3; cdr3_aa: CASSVAAGGSEDTQYF
cdr3_length: 15; v_call: TRBV5-4; j_call: TRBJ2-5; cdr3_aa: CASGASGSLPKTQYF
cdr3_length: 13; v_call: TRBV19; j_call: TRBJ1-5; cdr3_aa: CASSWGSNQPQHF